These 21 T cell receptor beta chains came from one sample sequenced in a study of T cells in Graves' hyperthyroidism and ophthalmopathy. Researchers took RNA transcripts and amplified the TCR beta CDR3 regions from them. The HTBI primer set served for first-round RT-PCR of the TCR CDR3. TCRdb reprocessed the multiplex PCR reads via MiXCR and lists one record per CDR3 protein. The sample lists about 720,000 distinct CDR3 sequences; roughly a sixth were seen once. Sample: blood. The source of these receptors is a woman aged 45-60 years with Graves' hyperthyroidism that later progressed to Graves' ophthalmopathy.

This clonotype was detected a few times. CDR3 coding DNA: TGTGCCAGCAAGGGGGGGGGCGTCAACTATGGCTACACCTTC. Its protein is CASKGGGVNYGYTF. The chain carries TRBV12-3 or TRBV12-4 and TRBJ1-2, with D maybe TRBD1 (6 bases). The CDR3 has 14 residues. V shed 7 bases and J shed 2 bases, with 14 bases lying between them.

The chain recombines TRBV15 with TRBJ1-2; TRBD1 matches 9 bases. CDR1 is LNHNV, CDR2 YYDKDF, per germline (reference sequence). CDR3 length equals 13 residues. Unmatched junction bases numbered 3, after V lost 4 bases and J lost 6 bases. In DNA, the CDR3 is TGTGCCACCAGCACCGGACAGGGGAATGGCTACACCTTC. This translates into CATSTGQGNGYTF.

V is TRBV6-4 and J is TRBJ1-2; D not resolved. Trimming cost V 2 bases and J 0 bases, with 10 bases left between them. The CDR3 spans 15 residues. Germline V CDR1 and CDR2: MRHNA, SNTAGT. The CDR3 DNA reads TGTGCCAGCAGTGACACCAGAAGGCCTAACTATGGCTACACCTTC. Encoded protein: CASSDTRRPNYGYTF.

The rearrangement uses TRBV19 and TRBJ2-5; D remains unclear. The V gene's germline CDR1 is LNHDA and CDR2 SQIVND (reference sequence). Trimming removed 3 bases at V and 3 bases at J, with 8 bases between. The CDR3 runs to 13 residues. This chain's CDR3 is CASSISSEETQYF. The CDR3 coding sequence is TGTGCCAGTAGTATCTCAAGCGAAGAGACCCAGTACTTC.

The chain carries TRBV9 and TRBJ2-3; no definite D call. The CDR3 loop spans 12 amino acids. Germline assignment: CDR1 SGDLS and CDR2 YYNGEE. Trimming shortened V by 3 bases and J by 6 bases, and 8 bases separated the two germline ends. The CDR3 loop reads CASSADIDTQYF. CDR3 sequence (DNA): TGTGCCAGCAGCGCAGACATCGATACGCAGTATTTT.

This clonotype was found many times. The CDR3 is CSAREGWNGYTF. DNA of the CDR3: TGCAGTGCTAGGGAAGGGTGGAATGGCTACACCTTC. The chain combines TRBV20-1 with TRBJ1-2; no reliable D call. Trimming removed 3 bases from V and 6 bases from J, with 11 bases in between. This CDR3 contains 12 residues. Germline-derived CDR1 and CDR2 are DFQATT and SNEGSKA (reference sequence).

The chain combines TRBV19 with TRBJ1-1; 10 positions agree with TRBD1. This CDR3 has 16 amino acids. Germline V gene sequence: CDR1 LNHDA, CDR2 SQIVND (reference sequence). J was trimmed by 1 base and V by 5 bases; bases with no gene match: 7. This CDR3 is CASSYWDRGSNTEAFF. The CDR3 region has the DNA TGTGCCAGTAGTTATTGGGACAGGGGCTCGAACACTGAAGCTTTCTTT.

The V gene is TRBV27, the J gene TRBJ2-2, with no clear D. The CDR3 consists of 18 residues. Trimming cost V 5 bases and J 2 bases, with 21 bases left between them. Germline CDR1 and CDR2: MNHEY and SMNVEV (reference sequence). The CDR3 protein is CASSPAWLTLGNTGELFF. CDR3 nucleotide sequence: TGTGCCAGCAGTCCGGCATGGTTAACATTGGGAAACACCGGGGAGCTGTTTTTT.

This clonotype appeared a few times. The V gene is TRBV28, the J gene TRBJ2-1; D is perhaps TRBD1 or TRBD2 (5 bases each). The V end lost 5 bases, the J end lost 3 bases, and 11 bases lay between the germline ends. CDR1 is MDHEN, CDR2 SYDVKM, per germline. The CDR3 consists of 14 residues. The CDR3 spells CASSLGTYYNEQFF. The DNA for the CDR3 is TGTGCCAGCAGTCTTGGGACCTACTACAATGAGCAGTTCTTC.

The sample holds a few counts of this clonotype. This chain connects TRBV24-1 to TRBJ2-2; 15 bases line up with TRBD2. The length of the CDR3 is 19 residues. Trimming took 3 bases from V and 1 from J; bases not matched to a gene: 5. Germline-derived CDR1 and CDR2 are KGHDR and SFDVKD. The CDR3 reads CATSDLGLAGGWNTGELFF. CDR3 nucleotides: TGTGCCACCAGTGATCTGGGACTAGCGGGGGGATGGAACACCGGGGAGCTGTTTTTT.

This clonotype showed up many times. V and J are TRBV11-2 and TRBJ2-7; 9 bases line up with TRBD1. V dropped 1 base and J dropped 6; count of bases not matched to a gene: 13. The CDR3 sequence is 17 residues long. CDR1 and CDR2 (germline): SGHAT, FQNNGV. This CDR3 reads CASSLVRGTGLEVEQYF. DNA for the CDR3: TGTGCCAGCAGCTTAGTACGGGGGACAGGGCTCGAGGTCGAGCAGTACTTC.

This chain uses TRBV5-1 with TRBJ2-5, with 11 positions matching TRBD2. From germline, CDR1 is SGHRS and CDR2 YFSETQ. The CDR3 covers 17 residues. V lost 0 bases, J lost 2 bases, and 6 bases stayed unmatched. CDR3 amino acids: CASSLVALAGGQETQYF. In DNA, the CDR3 is TGCGCCAGCAGCTTGGTAGCTCTAGCGGGGGGACAAGAGACCCAGTACTTC.

This clonotype occurred many times. The genes are TRBV6-5 and TRBJ1-5; D unclear. The CDR3 has 17 amino acids. V was pared by 0 bases and J by 1 base, with 13 bases between. Germline values: CDR1 MNHEY, CDR2 SVGAGI. CDR3 DNA: TGTGCCAGCAGTTACTCGAGTAAGGGTTGGAGCAATCAGCCCCAGCATTTT. It yields the protein CASSYSSKGWSNQPQHF.

V and J are TRBV9 and TRBJ1-3; D perhaps matches TRBD1 (6 bases). V was clipped by 2 bases and J by 0 bases, with 12 bases between them. CDR1 and CDR2 from the germline V gene are SGDLS and YYNGEE. The CDR3 has 16 amino acids. CDR3 region: CASSVDSLSSGNTIYF. The CDR3 DNA follows: TGTGCCAGCAGCGTGGACAGCCTGAGCTCTGGAAACACCATATATTTT.

This clonotype was detected ten times or more. The chain uses TRBV7-2 and TRBJ1-4; D is unresolved. The ends were cut back, 3 bases at V and 4 bases at J, with 9 bases in the middle. Germline V gene sequence: CDR1 SGHTA, CDR2 FQGNSA. The CDR3 contains 14 residues. The CDR3 DNA reads as TGTGCCAGCAGCTTGGGCAGAAATAATGAAAAACTGTTTTTT. It encodes CASSLGRNNEKLFF. Together with reference TRBV7-2 and TRBJ1-4, the CDR3 gives the full variable domain: GAGVSQSPSNKVTEKGKDVELRCDPISGHTALYWYRQSLGQGLEFLIYFQGNSAPDKSGLPSDRFSAERTGGSVSTLTIQRTQQEDSAVYLCASSLGRNNEKLFFGSGTQLSVL.

This clonotype was observed at least ten times. This chain connects TRBV20-1 to TRBJ1-4; 7 bases line up with TRBD1. This CDR3 spans 14 amino acids. J lost 8 bases, V lost 6 bases, and 12 bases had no gene match. Germline CDR1 reads DFQATT; CDR2 reads SNEGSKA (reference sequence). The CDR3 coding sequence is TGCAGTGCCGGGGGACAGACCTTTCCAGAAAAACTGTTTTTT. It encodes CSAGGQTFPEKLFF.

This sequence joins TRBV30 and TRBJ2-5; D call uncertain. This CDR3 contains 12 residues. Trimming pared 4 bases from V and 5 bases from J, leaving 11 bases between. Germline V CDR1 and CDR2: GTSNPN, SVGIG (reference sequence). The CDR3 here is CAWKSRMETQYF. As DNA, the CDR3 is TGTGCCTGGAAATCACGGATGGAGACCCAGTACTTC.

The sample holds many counts of this clonotype. V and J are TRBV12-5 and TRBJ1-2, with 7 bases identical to TRBD1. The CDR3 totals 13 residues. The germline CDR1 and CDR2 sequences are LGHNT and FRNRAP. V lost 7 bases to trimming and J lost 1 base; unmatched junction nucleotides: 3. The CDR3 loop reads CASAWDSNYGYTF. The DNA of the CDR3 is TGTGCTAGTGCCTGGGACAGTAACTATGGCTACACCTTC. The full variable domain, rest sourced from reference TRBV12-5 and TRBJ1-2, is DARVTQTPRHKVTEMGQEVTMRCQPILGHNTVFWYRQTMMQGLELLAYFRNRAPLDDSGMPKDRFSAEMPDATLATLKIQPSEPRDSAVYFCASAWDSNYGYTFGSGTRLTVV.

This chain joins TRBV11-2 and TRBJ2-7; 10 positions agree with TRBD2. Germline V lookup: CDR1 SGHAT, CDR2 FQNNGV. This CDR3 region has 15 residues. With V trimmed by 5 bases and J by 4 bases, 8 bases remained unmatched. This chain's CDR3 is CASSEQRGGSYEQYF. CDR3 nucleotides: TGTGCCAGCAGCGAGCAGCGGGGGGGCTCTTACGAGCAGTACTTC.

This chain uses TRBV27 with TRBJ2-3; D call uncertain. Looked up from germline, CDR1 is MNHEY and CDR2 is SMNVEV (reference sequence). The V end was cut by 6 bases, the J end by 1 base, with 11 bases between. The CDR3 runs 14 residues. The CDR3 nucleotides are TGTGCCAGCAGCTTCTTACGGGGCACAGATACGCAGTATTTT. Protein product: CASSFLRGTDTQYF.

CDR3 region: CASSLGGGTTNQETQYF. CDR3 nucleotide sequence: TGCGCCAGCAGCTTGGGTGGGGGAACGACAAACCAAGAGACCCAGTACTTC. The chain joins TRBV5-1 to TRBJ2-5; D is possibly TRBD1 or TRBD2 (5 bases each). CDR3 size: 17 residues. Trimming took 0 bases from V and 0 from J, leaving 15 bases between them. CDR1 and CDR2 (germline): SGHRS, YFSETQ.